The 18 T cell receptor beta chains reported below all come from one sample, sequenced in a study of blood T cell repertoires in COVID-19. TCRdb's copy holds only in-frame clones and misses some; the assay was immunoSEQ multiplex PCR. This table holds 150,000 to 200,000 clones, around 76% found once. The sample taken for sequencing was peripheral blood. The receptors stem from a woman aged 50 to 60 with active or convalescent COVID-19.

The rearrangement links TRBV7-9 to TRBJ2-5, with D possibly TRBD2 on 7 matching bases. CDR3 size: 15 residues. V lost 7 bases and J 7 bases, leaving 22 bases between the germline ends. CDR1 is SEHNR and CDR2 is FQNEAQ in the germline V gene (reference sequence). Here the CDR3 reads CASTETGGKGGTQYF. Here the CDR3 DNA reads TGTGCCAGCACCGAAACGGGGGGCAAAGGGGGGACCCAGTACTTC.

This chain links TRBV3-1 (or the pseudogene TRBV3-2) with TRBJ1-1, with 10 bases matching TRBD1. The ends lost 4 bases at V and 8 bases at J; junction bases unmatched: 7. This CDR3 contains 14 residues. Germline V lookup: CDR1 LGHDT, CDR2 YNNKEL (reference sequence). This CDR3 reads CASSPWTGGREAFF. Written as DNA, the CDR3 is TGTGCCAGCAGCCCCTGGACAGGGGGAAGAGAAGCTTTCTTT.

The chain carries TRBV5-4 and TRBJ2-5; TRBD2 aligns across 7 bases. V shed 4 bases and J 1 base; nucleotides not matched to a gene: 10. The CDR3 covers 16 residues. Germline V gives CDR1 SGHNT, CDR2 YYREEE (reference sequence). Here the CDR3 reads CASSGGGAGLQETQYF. The DNA of the CDR3 is TGTGCCAGCAGCGGCGGCGGAGCGGGACTCCAAGAGACCCAGTACTTC.

The V gene is TRBV9, the J gene TRBJ2-3; possibly TRBD2 for D (5 bases). Germline lookup yields CDR1 SGDLS and CDR2 YYNGEE. The CDR3 is 11 residues long. V was clipped by 7 bases and J by 4 bases, with 7 bases between them. This chain's CDR3 is CASEGADTQYF. In nucleotides, the CDR3 is TGTGCCAGCGAGGGCGCAGATACGCAGTATTTT.

The chain is built from TRBV19 and TRBJ1-5; D gene unclear. Per germline, CDR1 LNHDA and CDR2 SQIVND (reference sequence). This CDR3 region has 14 residues. V was cut by 1 base and J by 2 bases, with 6 bases left in between. CDR3 in DNA: TGTGCCAGTAGTATAGCACATGGCAATCAGCCCCAGCATTTT. Its protein is CASSIAHGNQPQHF.

This chain joins TRBV7-2 and TRBJ1-5; D perhaps matches TRBD1 (6 bases). Germline CDR1 is SGHTA and CDR2 is FQGNSA. V was pared by 5 bases and J by 0 bases, with 14 bases between. The CDR3 is made up of 16 amino acids. The CDR3 DNA reads as TGTGCCAGCAGCCCCCAGGGGACCACTAGCAATCAGCCCCAGCATTTT. It yields the protein CASSPQGTTSNQPQHF.

This rearrangement joins TRBV6-2 or TRBV6-3 to TRBJ2-7; maybe TRBD2 (5 bases). V dropped 1 base and J dropped 0 bases, with 7 bases sitting between them. CDR3 length: 14 amino acids. Per germline, CDR1 MNHEY and CDR2 SVGEGT. The CDR3 DNA is TGTGCCAGCAGTTACTTCCGGGGCTCCTACGAGCAGTACTTC. This gives the protein CASSYFRGSYEQYF.

The rearrangement links TRBV7-2 to TRBJ2-3, with 16 bases lining up with TRBD2. Per germline, CDR1 SGHTA and CDR2 FQGNSA. The length of the CDR3 is 17 residues. The J segment lost 4 bases and the V segment lost 6 bases, leaving 7 bases of the junction unmatched. The CDR3 loop is CASSPPGLAGGADTQYF. The CDR3 DNA sequence: TGTGCCAGCAGTCCACCGGGACTAGCGGGAGGGGCAGATACGCAGTATTTT. The variable domain in full, completed from reference TRBV7-2 and TRBJ2-3, reads GAGVSQSPSNKVTEKGKDVELRCDPISGHTALYWYRQSLGQGLEFLIYFQGNSAPDKSGLPSDRFSAERTGGSVSTLTIQRTQQEDSAVYLCASSPPGLAGGADTQYFGPGTRLTVL.

The rearrangement joins TRBV25-1 to TRBJ1-2; D possibly corresponds to TRBD1 (6 bases). This CDR3 has 15 residues. V lost 6 bases, J lost 4 bases, and 18 bases lay in between. CDR1 is MGHDK and CDR2 is SYGVNS in the germline V gene. The CDR3 reads CASSSDTTGVYGYTF. DNA for the CDR3: TGTGCCAGCAGCTCCGACACGACAGGTGTCTATGGCTACACCTTC.

This chain uses TRBV6-5 with TRBJ2-2, with a possible D match to TRBD1 (6 bases). The CDR3 runs 15 residues. Germline V lookup: CDR1 MNHEY, CDR2 SVGAGI. The V end lost 6 bases, the J end lost 3 bases, and 14 bases lay between the germline ends. The CDR3 sequence: CASSETGADTGELFF. CDR3 sequence (DNA): TGTGCCAGCAGCGAGACAGGTGCGGACACCGGGGAGCTGTTTTTT.

This chain joins TRBV6-2 or TRBV6-3 and TRBJ1-2; 9 bases align to TRBD1. This CDR3 contains 16 residues. V shed 0 bases and J 6 bases; nucleotides not matched to a gene: 8. Germline V gene lookup returns CDR1 MNHEY and CDR2 SVGEGT. This chain's CDR3 is CASSYSGQGKSHGYTF. The CDR3, as DNA: TGTGCCAGCAGTTACTCTGGACAGGGGAAGTCCCATGGCTACACCTTC.

The V and J genes are TRBV6-5 and TRBJ2-1, with 8 bases that match TRBD2. After removal of 10 bases from V and 4 bases from J, the junction contained 9 bases not matched to a gene. There are 14 residues in the CDR3. CDR1 MNHEY and CDR2 SVGAGI come from the germline V gene. The CDR3 sequence is CATLEAGAYNEQFF. The DNA for the CDR3 is TGTGCCACCCTAGAAGCGGGGGCTTACAATGAGCAGTTCTTC.

This clone appeared a few times. The chain's CDR3 is CASSPRGLNTISNQPQHF. For the CDR3, the DNA is TGTGCCAGTAGTCCCAGGGGGCTAAACACGATTAGCAATCAGCCCCAGCATTTT. V and J are TRBV19 and TRBJ1-5, with TRBD1 matching 8 bases. V lost 5 bases and J lost 0; bases outside the gene matches: 12. CDR1 and CDR2 from the germline V gene are LNHDA and SQIVND (reference sequence). There are 18 residues in the CDR3.

The chain carries TRBV7-3 and TRBJ2-2; a possible D gene is TRBD2 (6 bases). The CDR3 has 15 amino acids. V was clipped by 5 bases and J by 5 bases, with 15 bases between them. Germline CDR1 reads SGHTA; CDR2 reads FQGTGA. CDR3 coding DNA: TGTGCCAGCAGCACCCGTGTCGGGGGTACCGGGGAGCTGTTTTTT. Translating it yields CASSTRVGGTGELFF.

The chain carries TRBV28 and TRBJ1-5; D unresolved. Germline lookup yields CDR1 MDHEN and CDR2 SYDVKM. The CDR3 covers 14 residues. V lost 4 bases, J lost 2 bases, and 9 bases lay in between. Written as DNA, the CDR3 is TGTGCCAGCAGTTCATCAGAGGGCAATCAGCCCCAGCATTTT. It codes for CASSSSEGNQPQHF.

The chain employs TRBV18 and TRBJ2-3; D is possibly TRBD1 (6 bases). Between the trimmed V and J ends, which lost 3 bases and 5 bases, there was a span of 15 bases. This CDR3 region has 15 residues. In germline, CDR1 is KGHSH, CDR2 LQKENI. The chain's CDR3 is CASSPGTSGIDTQYF. CDR3 DNA sequence: TGTGCCAGCTCACCCGGGACAAGCGGAATAGATACGCAGTATTTT.

This sequence joins TRBV7-8 and TRBJ1-1; TRBD1 agrees at 8 bases. J was trimmed by 1 base and V by 5 bases; bases with no gene match: 6. CDR1 and CDR2 from the germline V gene are SGHVS and FQNEAQ. CDR3 length: 15 residues. CDR3 in DNA: TGTGCCAGCAGCCGCGGAGACAGGGGGAACACTGAAGCTTTCTTT. As protein: CASSRGDRGNTEAFF.

This clone was seen a few times. The chain joins TRBV5-1 to TRBJ2-3; unclear D gene. Germline V gives CDR1 SGHRS, CDR2 YFSETQ. The length of the CDR3 is 12 residues. The V end lost 4 bases, the J end lost 2 bases, and 5 bases lay between the germline ends. The DNA of the CDR3 is TGCGCCAGCAGCCGTTACACAGATACGCAGTATTTT. As protein: CASSRYTDTQYF.